Shown below are 24 T cell receptor beta chains from a single sample sequenced in a study of cytomegalovirus exposure and HLA in healthy donors. The study ran its PCR with 60 Vbeta and 13 Jbeta primers. Data came from immunoSEQ multiplex PCR; TCRdb stores just in-frame clones and leaves some out. The sample consists of approximately 190,000 clones, roughly 84% of them appearing once. Sequencing was performed on PBMCs. Receptors originate from a woman aged 45-59 years in good health and CMV-seropositive.

This clone was recorded only once. This rearrangement joins TRBV18 to TRBJ2-7; 7 bases align to TRBD1. Trimming cost V 0 bases and J 3 bases; bases outside gene matches: 2. Germline V gene lookup returns CDR1 KGHSH and CDR2 LQKENI. The CDR3 covers 14 residues. The CDR3 nucleotides are TGTGCCAGCTCACCACCGGGACAGATCTACGAGCAGTACTTC. Amino acid sequence: CASSPPGQIYEQYF.

The chain carries TRBV7-2 and TRBJ2-1; TRBD1 is a possible D gene (5 bases). Germline CDR1 reads SGHTA; CDR2 reads FQGNSA. V dropped 5 bases and J dropped 0 bases, with 14 bases sitting between them. The CDR3 length is 16 residues. The CDR3 nucleotides read TGTGCCAGCAGCCCACTGCCAGGGATCTCCTACAATGAGCAGTTCTTC. Protein: CASSPLPGISYNEQFF.

The chain combines TRBV19 with TRBJ2-1, with D possibly being TRBD1 (6 bases). V shed 5 bases and J shed 7 bases, with 18 bases lying between them. CDR3 size: 15 residues. Germline V CDR1 and CDR2: LNHDA, SQIVND (reference sequence). CDR3 sequence reads: CASSSAGEARNEQFF. In nucleotides, the CDR3 is TGTGCCAGTAGTTCTGCAGGGGAAGCGAGGAATGAGCAGTTCTTC.

A remark on this clone: One end of the junction does not line up with germline, which may come from a read error. The chain recombines TRBV7-9 with TRBJ2-5; 9 bases are a match to TRBD1. The tail of the sequence fits TRBJ2-7 better, so the J call may be wrong. The length of the CDR3 is 16 residues. Germline-derived CDR1 and CDR2 are SEHNR and FQNEAQ (reference sequence). CDR3 nucleotide sequence: TGTTCCAGTCAGGGTACCTCCGGGGACAGGGCCTACGAGCAGTACTTC. Its translation is CSSQGTSGDRAYEQYF.

This clone was seen more than once but under ten times. The chain combines TRBV2 with TRBJ1-1, with TRBD1 matching 9 bases. Germline V gene lookup returns CDR1 SNHLY and CDR2 FYNNEI. There are 15 residues in the CDR3. The V and J ends lost 3 bases and 6 bases, in that order; junction bases with no gene match: 8. The CDR3 DNA reads as TGTGCCAGCAGTGAGCAAGGACAGGGGTCGGCTGAAGCTTTCTTT. Translating gives CASSEQGQGSAEAFF.

The V gene is TRBV18, the J gene TRBJ1-1; D perhaps matches TRBD1 (5 bases). The CDR3 totals 14 residues. The germline CDR1 and CDR2 sequences are KGHSH and LQKENI. V was shortened by 6 bases and J by 3 bases, with 14 bases between the two germline ends. The DNA of the CDR3 is TGTGCCAGCTCTCGCTCAGGGAGGGACACTGAAGCTTTCTTT. Translated, it gives CASSRSGRDTEAFF.

The chain carries TRBV9 and TRBJ1-6; D unclear. The V gene's germline CDR1 is SGDLS and CDR2 YYNGEE. The CDR3 sequence is 15 residues long. Trimming took off 0 bases at V and 10 bases at J, with 14 bases between the two ends. The CDR3 DNA reads as TGTGCCAGCAGCGTAGACGGCAGATCGGGATCACCCCTCCACTTT. Encoded protein: CASSVDGRSGSPLHF.

V usage is TRBV6-6 and J usage is TRBJ1-4; 7 bases are a match to TRBD1. The CDR3 has 15 amino acids. J lost 0 bases, V lost 6 bases, and 4 bases had no gene match. The germline V gene encodes CDR1 MNHNY and CDR2 SVGAGI (reference sequence). The CDR3 is CASSSTGATNEKLFF. DNA for the CDR3: TGTGCCAGCAGCTCAACAGGGGCAACTAATGAAAAACTGTTTTTT.

V gene TRBV25-1 combines with J gene TRBJ1-1, with D perhaps TRBD1 (6 bases). CDR3 length: 15 residues. Germline values: CDR1 MGHDK, CDR2 SYGVNS. V lost 2 bases and J lost 7, with 17 bases in between. The CDR3 sequence: CASSERGGVLGEAFF. Here the CDR3 DNA reads TGTGCCAGCAGTGAAAGGGGGGGCGTGTTGGGTGAAGCTTTCTTT. The full variable domain, in which reference TRBV25-1 and TRBJ1-1 provide the parts outside the CDR3, is EADIYQTPRYLVIGTGKKITLECSQTMGHDKMYWYQQDPGMELHLIHYSYGVNSTEKGDLSSESTVSRIRTEHFPLTLESARPSHTSQYLCASSERGGVLGEAFFGQGTRLTVV.

V and J are TRBV6-5 and TRBJ2-1; D is perhaps TRBD1 (6 bases). V dropped 2 bases and J dropped 7 bases, with 12 bases sitting between them. The germline V gene encodes CDR1 MNHEY and CDR2 SVGAGI. The CDR3 is 14 amino acids. The chain's CDR3 is CASSYGRGTNEQFF. The CDR3, as DNA: TGTGCCAGCAGTTACGGCAGGGGCACAAATGAGCAGTTCTTC.

This clone was observed a handful of times. The chain carries TRBV6-5 and TRBJ1-3; 7 nucleotides agree with TRBD1. J lost 3 bases, V lost 5 bases, and 4 bases had no gene match. CDR1 is MNHEY and CDR2 is SVGAGI in the germline V gene. The CDR3 sequence is 14 residues long. The chain's CDR3 is CASSRGLGGNTIYF. The CDR3 coding sequence is TGTGCCAGCAGTAGGGGGCTGGGTGGAAACACCATATATTTT.

V usage is TRBV2 and J usage is TRBJ2-5; TRBD1 matches at 7 bases. The germline CDR1 and CDR2 sequences are SNHLY and FYNNEI. The CDR3 is 12 amino acids. V shed 6 bases, J shed 6 bases, and the junction held 4 bases outside the gene matches. For the CDR3, the DNA is TGTGCCAGCAGCATACAGGGGAAGACCCAGTACTTC. It is translated as CASSIQGKTQYF.

This rearrangement joins TRBV6-1 to TRBJ1-1; no reliable D call. The V end lost 6 bases, the J end lost 1 base, and 9 bases lay between the germline ends. This CDR3 spans 13 amino acids. The germline gives CDR1 MNHNS, CDR2 SASEGT. The CDR3 nucleotides read TGTGCCAGCAGGGCCGATTCGAACACTGAAGCTTTCTTT. Protein sequence: CASRADSNTEAFF.

The V gene is TRBV29-1, the J gene TRBJ1-1, with 12 bases fitting TRBD1. J gave up 0 bases and V 0 bases, and 5 bases lay outside the gene matches. Germline-derived CDR1 and CDR2 are SQVTM and ANQGSEA. The length of the CDR3 is 17 residues. The CDR3 region is CSVEDPGTGGMNTEAFF. The CDR3 DNA reads as TGCAGCGTTGAAGACCCCGGGACAGGGGGCATGAACACTGAAGCTTTCTTT.

This rearrangement joins TRBV6-6 to TRBJ2-7, with D possibly being TRBD2 (5 bases). The germline gives CDR1 MNHNY, CDR2 SVGAGI (reference sequence). CDR3 length equals 14 residues. Trimming pared 2 bases from V and 2 bases from J, leaving 10 bases between. The CDR3 loop reads CASSYEGTTYEQYF. CDR3 DNA sequence: TGTGCCAGCAGTTACGAGGGTACTACCTACGAGCAGTACTTC.

This chain connects TRBV7-6 to TRBJ2-2; TRBD1 is a possible D gene (6 bases). V lost 5 bases, J lost 4 bases, and 17 bases lay in between. The germline CDR1 and CDR2 sequences are SGHVS and FNYEAQ. The CDR3 totals 16 residues. CDR3 sequence (DNA): TGTGCCAGCAGCCCTAGGGCAGGGGTGGGCACCGGGGAGCTGTTTTTT. Protein product: CASSPRAGVGTGELFF.

V is TRBV2 and J is TRBJ1-4; 7 nucleotides agree with TRBD1. The CDR3 covers 14 residues. Germline-derived CDR1 and CDR2 are SNHLY and FYNNEI. Trimming at V came to 3 bases and at J to 7 bases, leaving 5 bases not matched to a gene. CDR3 bases: TGTGCCAGCAGTGATGACAGGGACCGTGAAAAACTGTTTTTT. It encodes CASSDDRDREKLFF.

The rearrangement links TRBV6-6 to TRBJ1-1; no clear D gene. V shed 7 bases and J shed 1 base, with 13 bases lying between them. The CDR3 is 14 amino acids. Germline V gives CDR1 MNHNY, CDR2 SVGAGI (reference sequence). For the CDR3, the DNA is TGTGCCAGCACACGGGGTTACACGAACACTGAAGCTTTCTTT. It yields the protein CASTRGYTNTEAFF.

Note on this clone: One end of the junction fails to match germline, which may point to a read error. The rearrangement links TRBV4-1 to TRBJ1-4, with D tentatively TRBD1 (6 bases). The CDR3 length is 16 residues. Germline CDR1 is MGHRA and CDR2 is YSYEKL. As DNA, the CDR3 is TGCGCCAGCAGCCAAGTGGGGACACCAACTAATGAAAGACTGTTTTTT. Amino acids: CASSQVGTPTNERLFF.

V is TRBV6-6 and J is TRBJ1-2, with D possibly being TRBD1 (5 bases). This CDR3 comprises 15 residues. Deletions cut 0 bases from V and 2 bases from J, with 10 bases between. Germline CDR1 and CDR2: MNHNY and SVGAGI (reference sequence). The CDR3 loop is CASSYSDSANYGYTF. DNA for the CDR3: TGTGCCAGCAGTTACTCCGACAGCGCGAACTATGGCTACACCTTC.

This rearrangement joins TRBV14 to TRBJ2-3, with D possibly being TRBD1 (6 bases). The CDR3 sequence is 15 residues long. The V gene's germline CDR1 is SGHDN and CDR2 FVKESK. Trimming pared 3 bases from V and 0 bases from J, leaving 10 bases between. The CDR3 DNA follows: TGTGCCAGCAGCCAGAGAAGGGGGAGCACAGATACGCAGTATTTT. Translated: CASSQRRGSTDTQYF.

V and J are TRBV9 and TRBJ2-5, with 8 bases aligning to TRBD2. The CDR3 spans 17 residues. In germline, CDR1 is SGDLS, CDR2 YYNGEE. V dropped 0 bases and J dropped 4; count of bases not matched to a gene: 11. CDR3 sequence reads: CASSVGVPRGVGETQYF. DNA of the CDR3: TGTGCCAGCAGCGTAGGGGTTCCGCGGGGGGTCGGAGAGACCCAGTACTTC.

The V and J genes are TRBV2 and TRBJ2-3; 11 nucleotides align to TRBD2. The V gene's germline CDR1 is SNHLY and CDR2 FYNNEI. The J segment lost 5 bases and the V segment lost 7 bases, leaving 8 bases of the junction unmatched. This CDR3 is 15 amino acids long. This CDR3 reads CASKFSGGAVDTQYF. The CDR3 DNA follows: TGTGCCAGCAAGTTTAGCGGGGGGGCCGTAGATACGCAGTATTTT.

The genes are TRBV5-4 and TRBJ2-2; TRBD2 might be the D (6 bases). The CDR3 totals 15 residues. Trimming took 5 bases from V and 6 from J, leaving 17 bases between them. Per the germline V gene, CDR1 is SGHNT and CDR2 is YYREEE (reference sequence). CDR3 amino acids: CASSPGLLGAGELFF. The CDR3 bases are TGTGCCAGCAGTCCGGGACTCCTCGGGGCCGGGGAGCTGTTTTTT. Drawing the rest from reference TRBV5-4 and TRBJ2-2, the complete variable domain is ETGVTQSPTHLIKTRGQQVTLRCSSQSGHNTVSWYQQALGQGPQFIFQYYREEENGRGNFPPRFSGLQFPNYSSELNVNALELDDSALYLCASSPGLLGAGELFFGEGSRLTVL.